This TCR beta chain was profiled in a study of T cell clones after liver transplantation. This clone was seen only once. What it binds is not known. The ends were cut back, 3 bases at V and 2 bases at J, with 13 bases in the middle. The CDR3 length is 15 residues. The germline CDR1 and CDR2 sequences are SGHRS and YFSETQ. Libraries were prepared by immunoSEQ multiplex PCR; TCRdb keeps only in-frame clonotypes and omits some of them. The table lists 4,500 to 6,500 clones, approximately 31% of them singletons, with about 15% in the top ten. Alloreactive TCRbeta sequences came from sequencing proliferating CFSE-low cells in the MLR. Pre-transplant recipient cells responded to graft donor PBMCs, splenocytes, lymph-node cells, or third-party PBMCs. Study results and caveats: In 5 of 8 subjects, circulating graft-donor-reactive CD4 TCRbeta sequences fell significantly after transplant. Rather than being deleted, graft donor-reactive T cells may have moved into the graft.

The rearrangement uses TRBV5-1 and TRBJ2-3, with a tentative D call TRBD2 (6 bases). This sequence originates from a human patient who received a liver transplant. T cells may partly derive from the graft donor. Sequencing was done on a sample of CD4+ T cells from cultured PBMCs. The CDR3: CASSYIGGSTDTQYF. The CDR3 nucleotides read TGCGCCAGCAGCTACATCGGGGGTTCCACAGATACGCAGTATTTT.